A single T cell receptor (beta chain) is shown here with its context. The data are from a study of CD8 T cells in Susac syndrome. The J segment lost 4 bases and the V segment lost 4 bases, leaving 11 bases of the junction unmatched. Germline lookup yields CDR1 SGHTA and CDR2 FQGTGA. This CDR3 is built from 17 residues. CD8+ and CD4+ T cells from blood underwent TCR beta sequencing. Healthy donors served as the controls. They were matched for age and sex. Negative isolation yielded CD4+ and CD8+ T cells, and FACS enriched TEMRA cells. After extraction with the RNeasy kit, 0.5 to 1 ug of the RNA was reverse transcribed using random hexamers. Multiplex PCR with immunoSEQ amplified the TCR beta CDR3 across 54 Vbeta and 13 Jbeta. TCRdb recomputed calls from the immunoSEQ multiplex PCR reads with MiXCR, one row per CDR3 protein. The sample contains more than 150,000 distinct CDR3 sequences, about 91% of which appear only once.

Sequencing input: CD4+ T cells from PBMCs. The source is a human donor in good health. The chain has TRBV7-3 and TRBJ2-1; TRBD2 aligns across 9 bases. The CDR3 region is CASSSGSAGGPYNEQFF. DNA of the CDR3: TGTGCCAGCAGCTCAGGTAGCGCGGGAGGGCCTTACAATGAGCAGTTCTTC.